This passage covers 30 T cell receptor beta chains from one sample sequenced in a study of T-cell reconstitution after alpha-beta-depleted transplantation in children. Library preparation (for TCRbeta) was performed with unique molecular identifiers. TCRdb analysed the PCR reads with MiXCR anew, one entry per CDR3 protein. The data contain approximately 240,000 distinct CDR3 sequences, 9.7% of them singletons. Material: PBMCs from the stem cell graft donor, obtained from the stem cell graft. These TCRs come from a human donor who donated a stem cell graft to a child with SCID.

This clonotype was observed many times. The chain is built from TRBV9 and TRBJ2-3; tentatively, D is TRBD1 (8 bases). V was pared by 4 bases and J by 6 bases, with 21 bases between. The CDR3 sequence is 16 residues long. Germline V CDR1 and CDR2: SGDLS, YYNGEE. The CDR3, as DNA: TGTGCCAGCAGCAAATTAACAGGGGGGGCCGCGGATACGCAGTATTTT. Protein sequence: CASSKLTGGAADTQYF.

Ten or more counts support this clonotype. This chain joins TRBV4-1 and TRBJ1-2; TRBD1 matches at 8 bases. This CDR3 spans 13 amino acids. The germline CDR1 and CDR2 sequences are MGHRA and YSYEKL. J lost 7 bases, V lost 6 bases, and 7 bases had no gene match. CDR3 sequence reads: CASSDQGAGGYTF. The CDR3 DNA reads as TGCGCCAGCAGTGACCAGGGGGCAGGTGGCTACACCTTC.

This clonotype was seen repeatedly, ten times or more. This chain uses TRBV5-1 with TRBJ2-1; D remains unclear. CDR1 and CDR2 from the germline V gene are SGHRS and YFSETQ. V shed 2 bases and J shed 0 bases, with 9 bases lying between them. The CDR3 has 15 residues. The CDR3 reads CASSFPQSSYNEQFF. CDR3 sequence (DNA): TGCGCCAGCAGCTTCCCTCAAAGCTCCTACAATGAGCAGTTCTTC.

This clonotype showed up many times. This chain connects TRBV20-1 to TRBJ1-6; TRBD1 might be the D (6 bases). Between the trimmed V and J ends, which lost 3 bases and 7 bases, there was a span of 22 bases. The CDR3 contains 17 residues. Germline CDR1 and CDR2: DFQATT and SNEGSKA (reference sequence). In nucleotides, the CDR3 is TGCAGTGCTAGCCCTACAGGGTCGCTAGGCGTAAATTCACCCCTCCACTTT. Translated, it gives CSASPTGSLGVNSPLHF.

In its sample, this clonotype was seen many times. The chain uses TRBV6-1 and TRBJ1-2, with 9 bases identical to TRBD1. J gave up 8 bases and V 5 bases, and 6 bases lay outside the gene matches. CDR1 and CDR2 (germline): MNHNS, SASEGT. The CDR3 has 13 amino acids. The CDR3 loop reads CASSRDREDGYTF. The CDR3 bases are TGTGCCAGCAGTCGGGACAGGGAGGACGGCTACACCTTC.

This clonotype showed up many times. The chain links TRBV2 to TRBJ1-2, with D possibly matching TRBD1 (5 bases). The CDR3 contains 15 residues. CDR1 is SNHLY and CDR2 is FYNNEI in the germline V gene. Trimming stripped 3 bases from V and 3 bases from J, with 14 bases between. Here the CDR3 DNA reads TGTGCCAGCAGTGAGGGGCAGGGCGTTTACTATGGCTACACCTTC. This encodes CASSEGQGVYYGYTF. Based on the CDR3 plus reference TRBV2 and TRBJ1-2, the full variable domain is EPEVTQTPSHQVTQMGQEVILRCVPISNHLYFYWYRQILGQKVEFLVSFYNNEISEKSEIFDDQFSVERPDGSNFTLKIRSTKLEDSAMYFCASSEGQGVYYGYTFGSGTRLTVV.

This clonotype occurred many times. The chain links TRBV6-1 to TRBJ1-6; D remains unclear. The germline V gene encodes CDR1 MNHNS and CDR2 SASEGT. The CDR3 has 16 residues. The V end was cut by 9 bases, the J end by 0 bases, with 15 bases between. The CDR3 nucleotides read TGTGCCAGTTCCGGCAAGCGGGTCTCCTATAATTCACCCCTCCACTTT. Protein product: CASSGKRVSYNSPLHF.

This clonotype showed up many times. This sequence joins TRBV5-4 and TRBJ1-6, with D possibly matching TRBD1 (5 bases). V was clipped by 4 bases and J by 5 bases, with 16 bases between them. The CDR3 is 16 amino acids. CDR1 and CDR2 (germline): SGHNT, YYREEE (reference sequence). The CDR3 DNA sequence: TGTGCCAGCAGCGACACTCTCCAGGGCGATAATTCACCCCTCCACTTT. Residues: CASSDTLQGDNSPLHF.

In its sample, this clonotype was seen many times. The chain combines TRBV12-3 or TRBV12-4 with TRBJ1-5; D gene ambiguous. Trimming shortened V by 5 bases and J by 0 bases, and 8 bases separated the two germline ends. The CDR3 runs to 14 residues. The CDR3 DNA reads TGTGCCAGCAGTCACGGTTATAGCAATCAGCCCCAGCATTTT. Amino acid sequence: CASSHGYSNQPQHF.

This clonotype was counted many times. The rearrangement links TRBV6-1 to TRBJ2-3, with D hard to call. This CDR3 has 16 residues. The germline V and J ends were trimmed by 7 bases and 0 bases, with 17 bases remaining between them. Germline V gene sequence: CDR1 MNHNS, CDR2 SASEGT. For the CDR3, the DNA is TGTGCCAGCACCGATCGGAGTCTTCCTAGCACAGATACGCAGTATTTT. Residues: CASTDRSLPSTDTQYF.

This clonotype has a count of ten or more. The J gene is TRBJ2-1, the V gene TRBV20-1; the match to TRBD1 covers 10 bases. J lost 8 bases, V lost 6 bases, and 16 bases had no gene match. CDR3 length: 16 residues. Germline CDR1 is DFQATT and CDR2 is SNEGSKA (reference sequence). The CDR3 DNA is TGCAGTGCCAGCCACCAGAGGGGGACAGGGGAGGATGAGCAGTTCTTC. It is translated as CSASHQRGTGEDEQFF.

This clonotype came up many times. The CDR3 here is CASSHGGWPPNTEAFF. CDR3 coding DNA: TGTGCCAGCAGTCATGGCGGCTGGCCGCCGAACACTGAAGCTTTCTTT. V gene TRBV12-3 or TRBV12-4 combines with J gene TRBJ1-1; no reliable D call. This CDR3 has 16 residues. Trimming stripped 5 bases from V and 1 base from J, with 17 bases between.

This chain joins TRBV6-2 or TRBV6-3 and TRBJ2-7; maybe TRBD1 (5 bases). V was cut by 8 bases and J by 0 bases, with 14 bases left in between. The CDR3 loop spans 14 amino acids. Germline values: CDR1 MNHEY, CDR2 SVGEGT. Written as DNA, the CDR3 is TGTGCCAGCCTTGACAGTCCCAGCTCCTACGAGCAGTACTTC. This sequence encodes CASLDSPSSYEQYF.

This clonotype appeared many times. The chain has TRBV6-1 and TRBJ1-2; maybe TRBD1 (6 bases). Germline CDR1 and CDR2: MNHNS and SASEGT. The CDR3 sequence is 15 residues long. Trimming removed 8 bases from V and 0 bases from J, with 16 bases in between. CDR3 nucleotides: TGTGCCAGCCAGGACAGCCATTTCTCTAACTATGGCTACACCTTC. Protein: CASQDSHFSNYGYTF.

This clonotype has ten or more counts. The rearrangement links TRBV20-1 to TRBJ2-1, with 13 bases fitting TRBD2. The CDR3 is 15 residues long. J was trimmed by 2 bases and V by 3 bases; bases with no gene match: 1. Germline V CDR1 and CDR2: DFQATT, SNEGSKA (reference sequence). CDR3 sequence (DNA): TGCAGTGCTAGGGGACTAGCGGGGACCTACAATGAGCAGTTCTTC. This encodes CSARGLAGTYNEQFF.

This clonotype was observed many times. The chain links TRBV6-5 to TRBJ2-3, with D maybe TRBD2 (6 bases). V dropped 4 bases and J dropped 2 bases, with 10 bases sitting between them. CDR1 MNHEY and CDR2 SVGAGI come from the germline V gene. The CDR3 sequence is 14 residues long. Here the CDR3 reads CASSSRGTTDTQYF. For the CDR3, the DNA is TGTGCCAGCAGTTCCCGGGGGACCACAGATACGCAGTATTTT.

This clonotype was recorded at least ten times. The chain employs TRBV20-1 and TRBJ2-1, with a weak D call TRBD1 (6 bases). V was clipped by 6 bases and J by 5 bases, with 14 bases between them. The CDR3 loop spans 13 amino acids. Looked up from germline, CDR1 is DFQATT and CDR2 is SNEGSKA (reference sequence). The CDR3 nucleotides are TGCAGTGCCACCAACCGACAGGACAATGAGCAGTTCTTC. Translated: CSATNRQDNEQFF.

This clonotype has ten or more counts. V gene TRBV20-1 combines with J gene TRBJ2-5; possible D gene TRBD1, 5 bases. Germline V CDR1 and CDR2: DFQATT, SNEGSKA (reference sequence). The ends were cut back, 7 bases at V and 2 bases at J, with 11 bases in the middle. The CDR3 length is 12 residues. This CDR3 is CSVPDTQETQYF. The CDR3 DNA sequence: TGCAGTGTTCCGGACACTCAAGAGACCCAGTACTTC.

This clonotype came up many times. V gene TRBV5-1 combines with J gene TRBJ2-3; the match to TRBD2 covers 8 bases. CDR1 is SGHRS, CDR2 YFSETQ, per germline. This CDR3 contains 14 residues. V lost 5 bases and J lost 2; bases outside the gene matches: 4. In DNA form, the CDR3 reads TGCGCCAGCAGGAGCGGGGGATTCACAGATACGCAGTATTTT. Protein: CASRSGGFTDTQYF.

This clonotype has just a few counts. This chain joins TRBV20-1 and TRBJ2-2; 10 nucleotides match TRBD2. The CDR3 contains 16 residues. CDR1 DFQATT and CDR2 SNEGSKA come from the germline V gene (reference sequence). V shed 0 bases, J shed 6 bases, and the junction held 7 bases outside the gene matches. CDR3 amino acids: CSARDPRSGGAGELFF. CDR3 nucleotide sequence: TGCAGTGCTAGAGATCCAAGGAGCGGGGGGGCCGGGGAGCTGTTTTTT.

The rearrangement uses TRBV6-2 or TRBV6-3 and TRBJ1-5; D is perhaps TRBD1 (5 bases). Trimming left V 8 bases short and J 6 bases short, with 11 bases between. This CDR3 has 12 residues. Germline CDR1 MNHEY, CDR2 SVGEGT. In nucleotides, the CDR3 is TGTGCCAGCGATGACAGTCTTCAGCCCCAGCATTTT. This encodes CASDDSLQPQHF.

This clonotype was recorded many times. This chain joins TRBV25-1 and TRBJ2-1; 8 bases agree with TRBD2. The CDR3 extends over 16 amino acids. Trimming took 1 base from V and 6 from J; bases not matched to a gene: 8. The germline gives CDR1 MGHDK, CDR2 SYGVNS. CDR3 amino acids: CASSESGGALSNEQFF. The CDR3 DNA follows: TGTGCCAGCAGTGAATCGGGGGGGGCCCTTTCCAATGAGCAGTTCTTC.

This clonotype was detected many times. The chain is built from TRBV5-1 and TRBJ2-3; D remains unclear. Deletions cut 0 bases from V and 1 base from J, with 9 bases between. The germline gives CDR1 SGHRS, CDR2 YFSETQ. The CDR3 totals 15 residues. CDR3 sequence (DNA): TGCGCCAGCAGCTTGGGCGGCCTCCGCACAGATACGCAGTATTTT. This encodes CASSLGGLRTDTQYF. Full variable domain (missing parts from reference TRBV5-1 and TRBJ2-3): KAGVTQTPRYLIKTRGQQVTLSCSPISGHRSVSWYQQTPGQGLQFLFEYFSETQRNKGNFPGRFSGRQFSNSRSEMNVSTLELGDSALYLCASSLGGLRTDTQYFGPGTRLTVL.

This clonotype was seen many times. The rearrangement links TRBV25-1 to TRBJ2-3; D is ambiguous. The germline V and J ends were trimmed by 10 bases and 6 bases, with 5 bases remaining between them. This CDR3 is 9 amino acids long. The germline V gene has CDR1 MGHDK and CDR2 SYGVNS. CDR3 protein: CATGDTQYF. In DNA, the CDR3 is TGTGCCACCGGGGATACGCAGTATTTT. Together with reference TRBV25-1 and TRBJ2-3, the CDR3 gives the full variable domain: EADIYQTPRYLVIGTGKKITLECSQTMGHDKMYWYQQDPGMELHLIHYSYGVNSTEKGDLSSESTVSRIRTEHFPLTLESARPSHTSQYLCATGDTQYFGPGTRLTVL.

J is TRBJ1-4 and V is TRBV28, with 9 bases that match TRBD1. Germline V CDR1 and CDR2: MDHEN, SYDVKM. The CDR3 length is 15 residues. V lost 7 bases, J lost 5 bases, and 8 bases stayed unmatched. The CDR3 sequence: CASTGPGQGNEKLFF. The CDR3 bases are TGTGCCAGCACCGGACCGGGACAGGGCAATGAAAAACTGTTTTTT.

This clonotype was counted many times. This chain links TRBV7-9 with TRBJ1-6; tentative D call: TRBD1 (5 bases). The CDR3 consists of 14 residues. V lost 4 bases and J 5 bases, leaving 9 bases between the germline ends. CDR1 and CDR2 (germline): SEHNR, FQNEAQ (reference sequence). The CDR3 coding sequence is TGTGCCAGCAGCTCACGGGGGGATAATTCACCCCTCCACTTT. Its translation is CASSSRGDNSPLHF.

This clonotype turned up a few times. V gene TRBV3-1 combines with J gene TRBJ2-7, with a possible D match to TRBD1 (6 bases). The CDR3 sequence is 14 residues long. V dropped 3 bases and J dropped 5 bases, with 14 bases sitting between them. CDR1 and CDR2 (germline): LGHDT, YNNKEL (reference sequence). CDR3 coding DNA: TGTGCCAGCAGCCAGGGTTACAGGGCCCACGAGCAGTACTTC. It encodes CASSQGYRAHEQYF.

This clonotype was counted many times. This chain connects TRBV2 to TRBJ2-7; no definite D call. CDR1 SNHLY and CDR2 FYNNEI come from the germline V gene. V dropped 3 bases and J dropped 6 bases, with 12 bases sitting between them. The CDR3 consists of 13 residues. DNA of the CDR3: TGTGCCAGCAGTGAGTCGCCTTTGGGCGAGCAGTACTTC. It specifies CASSESPLGEQYF.

This clonotype was observed at least ten times. CDR3 nucleotide sequence: TGCGCCAGCAGCCAAGAATCTTGGCTAGCGGGGGGGCGCAATGAGCAGTTCTTC. It codes for CASSQESWLAGGRNEQFF. V and J are TRBV4-1 and TRBJ2-1, with 12 nucleotides matching TRBD2. The V segment lost 0 bases and the J segment 6 bases; nucleotides outside the gene matches: 9. From germline, CDR1 is MGHRA and CDR2 YSYEKL. This CDR3 has 18 amino acids.

This clonotype was recorded many times. The rearrangement links TRBV5-5 to TRBJ2-2, with 7 bases that match TRBD2. V lost 0 bases and J lost 0; bases outside the gene matches: 2. CDR1 is SGHKS and CDR2 is YYEKEE in the germline V gene (reference sequence). This CDR3 region has 16 residues. In DNA form, the CDR3 reads TGTGCCAGCAGCTTGGGTCTAGCGGCGAACACCGGGGAGCTGTTTTTT. Translating gives CASSLGLAANTGELFF. The variable domain in full, completed from reference TRBV5-5 and TRBJ2-2, reads DAGVTQSPTHLIKTRGQQVTLRCSPISGHKSVSWYQQVLGQGPQFIFQYYEKEERGRGNFPDRFSARQFPNYSSELNVNALLLGDSALYLCASSLGLAANTGELFFGEGSRLTVL.